The present T cell receptor (beta chain) was sequenced within a study of cytomegalovirus exposure and HLA in healthy donors. Researchers ran the PCR with 60 Vbeta and 13 Jbeta primers. Some clones are missing from TCRdb's copy, which holds only in-frame ones; the method was immunoSEQ multiplex PCR. The profile shows 150,000 or so clones, roughly 70% of them singletons. With 3 bases removed from V and 2 bases from J, the gap between germline ends came to 11 bases. This CDR3 is 16 amino acids long. Germline lookup yields CDR1 MRHNA and CDR2 SNTAGT. The receptor's source is a man aged 30 to 39 in good health and CMV-seronegative. Sequenced input: PBMCs. This rearrangement joins TRBV6-4 to TRBJ2-6, with D perhaps matching TRBD2 (7 bases). CDR3 nucleotides: TGTGCCAGCAGTGAGGGGGGGGCTACTGGGGCCAACGTCCTGACTTTC. The encoded protein is CASSEGGATGANVLTF.